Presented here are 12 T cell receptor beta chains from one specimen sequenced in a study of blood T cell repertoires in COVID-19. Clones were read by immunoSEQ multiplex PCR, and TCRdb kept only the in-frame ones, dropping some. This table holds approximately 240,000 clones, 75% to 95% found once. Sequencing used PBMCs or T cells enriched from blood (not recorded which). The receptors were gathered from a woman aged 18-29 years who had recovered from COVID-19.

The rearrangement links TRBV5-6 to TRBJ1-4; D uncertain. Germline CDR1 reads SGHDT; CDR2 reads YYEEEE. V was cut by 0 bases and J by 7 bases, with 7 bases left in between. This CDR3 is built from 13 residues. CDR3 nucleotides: TGTGCCAGCAGCTTGGACCAGTCTGAAAAACTGTTTTTT. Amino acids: CASSLDQSEKLFF. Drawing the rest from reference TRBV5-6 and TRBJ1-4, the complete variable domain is DAGVTQSPTHLIKTRGQQVTLRCSPKSGHDTVSWYQQALGQGPQFIFQYYEEEERQRGNFPDRFSGHQFPNYSSELNVNALLLGDSALYLCASSLDQSEKLFFGSGTQLSVL.

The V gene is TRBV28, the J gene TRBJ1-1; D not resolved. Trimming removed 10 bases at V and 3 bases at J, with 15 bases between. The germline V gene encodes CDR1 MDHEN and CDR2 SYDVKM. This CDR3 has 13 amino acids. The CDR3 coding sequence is TGTGCCACCAAGGGCGGGGTATACACTGAAGCTTTCTTT. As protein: CATKGGVYTEAFF.

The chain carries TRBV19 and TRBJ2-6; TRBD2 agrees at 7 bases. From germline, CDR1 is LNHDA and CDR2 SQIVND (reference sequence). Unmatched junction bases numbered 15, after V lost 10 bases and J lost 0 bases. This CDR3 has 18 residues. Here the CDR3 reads CATSDSGRRFSGANVLTF. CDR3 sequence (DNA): TGTGCCACGAGCGATAGCGGGCGCCGATTCTCTGGGGCCAACGTCCTGACTTTC.

The CDR3 spells CASSLTTGITADTQYF. CDR3 nucleotide sequence: TGTGCCAGCTCACTTACGACAGGGATAACGGCAGATACGCAGTATTTT. The genes are TRBV18 and TRBJ2-3, with 7 bases lining up with TRBD1. This CDR3 has 16 amino acids. The germline gives CDR1 KGHSH, CDR2 LQKENI. Losses at the gene ends were 4 bases for V and 4 bases for J; bases not matched to a gene: 11. The full variable domain, completed using reference TRBV18 and TRBJ2-3, is NAGVMQNPRHLVRRRGQEARLRCSPMKGHSHVYWYRQLPEEGLKFMVYLQKENIIDESGMPKERFSAEFPKEGPSILRIQQVVRGDSAAYFCASSLTTGITADTQYFGPGTRLTVL.

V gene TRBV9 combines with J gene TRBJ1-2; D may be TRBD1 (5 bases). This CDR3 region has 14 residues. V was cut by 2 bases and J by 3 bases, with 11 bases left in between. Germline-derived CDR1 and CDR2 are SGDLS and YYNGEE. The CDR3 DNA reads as TGTGCCAGCAGCGTCGTTACAGGAGACTATGGCTACACCTTC. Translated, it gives CASSVVTGDYGYTF.

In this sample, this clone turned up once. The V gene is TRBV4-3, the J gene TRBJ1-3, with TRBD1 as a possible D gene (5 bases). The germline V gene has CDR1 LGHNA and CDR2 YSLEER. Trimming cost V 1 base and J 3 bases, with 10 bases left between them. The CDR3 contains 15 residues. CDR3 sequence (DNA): TGCGCCAGCAGCCAAGCCGGGACTTATGGAAACACCATATATTTT. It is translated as CASSQAGTYGNTIYF.

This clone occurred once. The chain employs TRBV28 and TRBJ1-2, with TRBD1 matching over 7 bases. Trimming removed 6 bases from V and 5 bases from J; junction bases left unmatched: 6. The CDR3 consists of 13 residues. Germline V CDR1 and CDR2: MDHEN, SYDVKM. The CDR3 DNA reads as TGTGCCAGCAGCCGAGGACAGGATTATGGCTACACCTTC. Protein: CASSRGQDYGYTF.

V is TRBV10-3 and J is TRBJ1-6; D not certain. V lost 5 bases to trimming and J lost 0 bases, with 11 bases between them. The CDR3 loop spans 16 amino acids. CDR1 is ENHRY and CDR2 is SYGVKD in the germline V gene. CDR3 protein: CAISLGVDSYNSPLHF. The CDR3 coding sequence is TGTGCCATCAGTTTGGGAGTGGACTCCTATAATTCACCCCTCCACTTT.

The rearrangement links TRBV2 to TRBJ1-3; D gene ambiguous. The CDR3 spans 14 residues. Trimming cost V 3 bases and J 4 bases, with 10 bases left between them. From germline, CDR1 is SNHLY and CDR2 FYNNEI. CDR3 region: CASSDYGRGNTIYF. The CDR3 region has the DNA TGTGCCAGCAGTGACTACGGTAGAGGAAACACCATATATTTT.

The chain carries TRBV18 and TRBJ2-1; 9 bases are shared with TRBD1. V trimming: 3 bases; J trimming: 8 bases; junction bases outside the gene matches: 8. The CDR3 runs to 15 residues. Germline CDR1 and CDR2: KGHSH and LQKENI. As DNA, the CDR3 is TGTGCCAGCTCACCCTGGGGACAGGGCCTCGATGAGCAGTTCTTC. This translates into CASSPWGQGLDEQFF.

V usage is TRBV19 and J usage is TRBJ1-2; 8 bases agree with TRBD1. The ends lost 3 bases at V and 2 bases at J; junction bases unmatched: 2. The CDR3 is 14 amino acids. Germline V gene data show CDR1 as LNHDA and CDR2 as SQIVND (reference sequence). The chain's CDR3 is CASSMNRGNYGYTF. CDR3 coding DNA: TGTGCCAGTAGTATGAACAGGGGGAACTATGGCTACACCTTC.

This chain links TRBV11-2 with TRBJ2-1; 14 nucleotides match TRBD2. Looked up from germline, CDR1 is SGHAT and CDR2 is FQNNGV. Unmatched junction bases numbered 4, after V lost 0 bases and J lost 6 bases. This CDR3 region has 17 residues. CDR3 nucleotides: TGTGCCAGCAGCTTAGAGGGACTAGCGGGAGTGTTCAATGAGCAGTTCTTC. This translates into CASSLEGLAGVFNEQFF. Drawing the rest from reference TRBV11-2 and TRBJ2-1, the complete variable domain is EAGVAQSPRYKIIEKRQSVAFWCNPISGHATLYWYQQILGQGPKLLIQFQNNGVVDDSQLPKDRFSAERLKGVDSTLKIQPAKLEDSAVYLCASSLEGLAGVFNEQFFGPGTRLTVL.